This TCR beta chain was captured by sequencing in a study of blood T cell repertoires in COVID-19. Study-level background: T cells, B-cell-depleted T cells, or PBMCs supplied cDNA or gDNA.

Sequencing used immunoSEQ multiplex PCR; TCRdb keeps in-frame clones, though not all of them. The table has roughly 350,000 clones, around nine tenths seen once. This CDR3 is built from 15 residues. The V gene's germline CDR1 is LNHDA and CDR2 SQIVND (reference sequence). V shed 4 bases and J shed 0 bases, with 12 bases lying between them. The clonotype was recovered from a woman in her 70s with COVID-19, enrolled during active disease. The rearrangement links TRBV19 to TRBJ1-1, with D possibly TRBD1 on 6 matching bases. Sequencing input: peripheral blood. CDR3 nucleotide sequence: TGTGCCAGTAGTACCTCCGGGACAATGAACACTGAAGCTTTCTTT. The encoded protein is CASSTSGTMNTEAFF.